The T cell receptor beta chain under discussion was sequenced for a study of T cell repertoires in cytomegalovirus infection. Concerning this clonotype: What it binds is unknown.

TCRdb processed the reads anew with MiXCR; each CDR3 protein has one entry. The table lists approximately 910,000 distinct CDR3 sequences, roughly 31% of them singletons. Study observations and caveats: Cumulative frequency (of public TCR beta family members) identified carriers of CMV plus the relevant HLA.

V shed 5 bases, J shed 4 bases, and the junction held 13 bases outside the gene matches. Germline V CDR1 and CDR2: MDHEN, SYDVKM. The CDR3 extends over 17 amino acids. The receptor was derived from a human donor in good health (CMV status not recorded). Some clones in this sample may be carry-over from other donors' samples. Sequenced material: cultured CD8+ T cells from PBMCs, taken from culture after CMV antigen stimulation. The chain recombines TRBV28 with TRBJ2-1, with TRBD2 identical over 8 bases. The CDR3 DNA follows: TGTGCCAGCAGTCCTGATCAGCGGGGGAGGTATTACAATGAGCAGTTCTTC. Its protein is CASSPDQRGRYYNEQFF.